This TCR beta chain was recorded in a study of blood T cell repertoires in COVID-19. Turning to the study itself: The study drew acute and convalescent COVID-19 samples from the United States, Italy and Spain. In each case, the material was cDNA or gDNA derived from T cells, B-cell-depleted T cells, or PBMCs.

This CDR3 has 17 amino acids. Between the trimmed V and J ends, which lost 4 bases and 0 bases, there was a span of 13 bases. Germline V gives CDR1 MGHRA, CDR2 YSYEKL. Authors' methods: Amplification with reference gene primers provided the estimates of nucleated cell counts. Assay used: immunoSEQ multiplex PCR; TCRdb lists only in-frame clones, some missing. V and J calls and clone size are given by that table; D and trimming were obtained from the DNA. This sample carries a few hundred thousand clones, 80% to 90% of them seen once, and the ten largest clones take about 1.2%. The sequenced sample consisted of peripheral blood. This sequence was found in a woman in her forties or fifties with acute or convalescent COVID-19. This chain links TRBV4-1 with TRBJ2-6; D may be TRBD1 (6 bases). The CDR3 DNA sequence: TGCGCCAGCAGCCCAGGGGTATGGGGCTCTGGGGCCAACGTCCTGACTTTC. It is translated as CASSPGVWGSGANVLTF.